This T cell receptor (beta chain) was identified in a study of vaccination and CD4 T cells after COVID-19. Trimming took 6 bases from V and 4 from J, leaving 7 bases between them. The V gene's germline CDR1 is MDHEN and CDR2 SYDVKM. This CDR3 comprises 12 residues. Time point denoted: late sampling 161 to 241 days after vaccination in three convalescent patients. As for treatment: roughly 10-day PBMC culture with coronavirus spike peptide pools or control peptides (ViraFEST assay). The Oncomine TCR Beta short-read assay was applied to DNA of cultured CD4+ T cells. TCRdb used MiXCR to reprocess the PCR reads, holding one entry per CDR3 protein. The table includes about 30,000 distinct CDR3 sequences, about 35% detected once. On this clonotype: As yet, its antigen is unknown.

J is TRBJ1-3 and V is TRBV28; unclear D gene. This sequence was found in a human donor who had recovered from COVID-19. Sequenced here: CD4+ T cells from blood, cultured in vitro, sampled about 7 months after SARS-CoV-2 vaccination. CDR3 DNA sequence: TGTGCCAGCAGCGGGTCGGGAAACACCATATATTTT. It yields the protein CASSGSGNTIYF.